This is a list of T cell receptor beta chains from one sample in a study of T cells in localized non-small cell lung cancer. Clones were read by immunoSEQ multiplex PCR, and TCRdb kept only the in-frame ones, dropping some. The data contain under 5,500 clones, around 30% of them singletons. The sequencing here drew on lung tumor tissue, taken before any cancer treatment. These receptor sequences come from a woman aged 35 to 70 with stage II squamous cell lung carcinoma. Both conserved end residues are part of each CDR3. The order of the fields is D gene, J gene, clone size, V gene, CDR3 DNA, CDR3 protein. A D gene is named only where the DNA matches it firmly. Clone size is shown for a subset of rows, as once, few, many or a class of expanded clone.

>TRBD1|TRBJ2-7|few|TRBV6-7
TGTGCCAGCACTCTGGACAGGGGTCGTTTGGGCGAGCAGTACTTC
CASTLDRGRLGEQYF
>-|TRBJ2-3|few|TRBV9
TGTGCCAGCAGTGGGGGACTCCCGAGCACAGATACGCAGTATTTT
CASSGGLPSTDTQYF
>TRBD1|TRBJ1-1|-|TRBV30
TGTGCCTGGGACAGGGGAAGTAACACTGAAGCTTTCTTT
CAWDRGSNTEAFF
>TRBD1|TRBJ1-2|medium-sized|TRBV6-8
TGTGCCAGCAGTAACGGACAGGGGGCTGGCTACACCTTC
CASSNGQGAGYTF
>TRBD1|TRBJ1-2|few|TRBV6-8
TGTGCCAGCAGCCTGGACAGGCAGAACTATGGCTACACCTTC
CASSLDRQNYGYTF
>-|TRBJ1-1|-|TRBV7-2
TGTGCTAGCAGCTTACAGTGGAACACTGAAGCTTTCTTT
CASSLQWNTEAFF
>-|TRBJ1-5|many|TRBV11-3
TGTGCCAGCAGCCTCGTGGGGGGGGCGAGTCAGCCCCAGCATTTT
CASSLVGGASQPQHF
>-|TRBJ1-1|many|TRBV11-3
TGTGCCAGCAGCTTGTCCGGGGGGTCCATGAACACTGAAGCTTTCTTT
CASSLSGGSMNTEAFF
>-|TRBJ2-2|-|TRBV15
TGTGCCACCAGCAGAACCCGGCAGGGCACCGGGGAGCTGTTTTTT
CATSRTRQGTGELFF
>-|TRBJ2-7|-|TRBV25-1
TGTGCCAGCAGCAAACTGGGGGCAGGGCCGCGGTACTTC
CASSKLGAGPRYF
>-|TRBJ2-3|few|TRBV10-3
TGTGCCATCAGTGAGTTGCAGGGAAAAGATACGCAGTATTTT
CAISELQGKDTQYF
>TRBD2|TRBJ2-1|few|TRBV28
TGTGCCAGCAGTTTGCCGGGACTAGTTAGGTTTGAGCAGTTCTTC
CASSLPGLVRFEQFF
>TRBD2|TRBJ2-3|few|TRBV5-1
TGCGCCAGCAGGGGTGGCGCGGGAGTGGGAGATACGCAGTATTTT
CASRGGAGVGDTQYF